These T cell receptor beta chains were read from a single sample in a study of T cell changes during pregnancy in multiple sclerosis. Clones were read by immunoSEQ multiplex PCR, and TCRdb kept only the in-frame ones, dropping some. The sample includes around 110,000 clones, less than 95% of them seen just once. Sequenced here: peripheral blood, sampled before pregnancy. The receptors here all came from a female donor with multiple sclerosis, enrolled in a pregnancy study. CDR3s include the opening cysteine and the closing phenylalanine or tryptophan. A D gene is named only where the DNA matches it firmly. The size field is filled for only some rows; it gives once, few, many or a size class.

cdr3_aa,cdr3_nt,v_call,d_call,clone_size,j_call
CASSLPPSTGNTEAFF,TGCGCCAGCAGCCTTCCTCCCTCGACAGGAAACACTGAAGCTTTCTTT,TRBV5-1,NA,NA,TRBJ1-1
CASSQDPQVGAQYF,TGCGCCAGCAGCCAAGACCCCCAGGTAGGCGCGCAGTACTTC,TRBV4-1,NA,NA,TRBJ2-7
CASSYPRDSNTEAFF,TGTGCCAGCAGTTACCCCCGGGACAGTAACACTGAAGCTTTCTTT,TRBV6-6,TRBD1,NA,TRBJ1-1
CASSQVEGRHTEAFF,TGCGCCAGCAGCCAAGTGGAAGGGAGGCACACTGAAGCTTTCTTT,TRBV4-1,NA,NA,TRBJ1-1
CAWSPPIAFF,TGTGCCTGGAGTCCCCCCATAGCTTTCTTT,TRBV30,NA,NA,TRBJ1-1
CASSLDGTGANVLTF,TGTGCCAGCAGCTTGGACGGGACTGGGGCCAACGTCCTGACTTTC,TRBV5-5,NA,NA,TRBJ2-6
CASSARGSYQPQHF,TGTGCCAGCTCGGCTAGGGGGTCGTATCAGCCCCAGCATTTT,TRBV21-1,NA,NA,TRBJ1-5
CASSQGQGEYEQYF,TGCGCCAGCAGCCAGGGACAGGGGGAATACGAGCAGTACTTC,TRBV4-1,TRBD1,NA,TRBJ2-7
CASRKGGVSYEQYF,TGTGCCAGCCGAAAAGGCGGGGTCTCCTACGAGCAGTACTTC,TRBV28,NA,NA,TRBJ2-7
CASSGRGLAGDEQYF,TGTGCCAGCAGCGGTAGGGGACTAGCGGGAGACGAGCAGTACTTC,TRBV7-2,TRBD2,NA,TRBJ2-7
CASSRSGTNLETQYF,TGTGCCAGCTCACGCTCGGGGACTAATCTTGAGACCCAGTACTTC,TRBV18,TRBD2,NA,TRBJ2-5
CASSSDRVADNSPLHF,TGTGCCAGTAGTTCAGACAGGGTGGCTGATAATTCACCCCTCCACTTT,TRBV19,TRBD1,NA,TRBJ1-6
CASSADRAPGANVLTF,TGTGCCAGCAGCGCGGACAGGGCGCCTGGGGCCAACGTCCTGACTTTC,TRBV9,TRBD1,NA,TRBJ2-6
CASSQELGLAGTYEQYF,TGCGCCAGCAGCCAAGAACTGGGACTAGCGGGGACCTACGAGCAGTACTTC,TRBV4-1,TRBD2,NA,TRBJ2-7
CASSSNSDSHTEAFF,TGTGCCAGCAGTTCAAACTCGGACAGCCACACTGAAGCTTTCTTT,TRBV6-4,NA,NA,TRBJ1-1
CASSKKRQGTNGYTF,TGTGCCAGCAGCAAAAAGAGACAGGGAACGAATGGCTACACCTTC,TRBV2,TRBD1,once,TRBJ1-2
CASSKGRWRENNGELFF,TGTGCCAGCAGCAAAGGTCGATGGCGGGAGAATAACGGGGAGCTGTTTTTT,TRBV21-1,NA,NA,TRBJ2-2
CASTSPGGEYNEQFF,TGTGCCAGCACCTCACCGGGCGGGGAATACAATGAGCAGTTCTTC,TRBV11-3,NA,once,TRBJ2-1
CASRTGTLSNQPQHF,TGTGCCAGCCGTACCGGGACACTTAGCAATCAGCCCCAGCATTTT,TRBV2,NA,NA,TRBJ1-5
CASSLDDWVAGENTEAFF,TGTGCCAGCAGCTTAGATGATTGGGTGGCAGGGGAGAATACTGAAGCTTTCTTT,TRBV11-3,NA,NA,TRBJ1-1
CASSLGPPGALDNEQFF,TGTGCCAGCAGTTTGGGGCCGCCGGGAGCCCTTGACAATGAGCAGTTCTTC,TRBV28,NA,once,TRBJ2-1
CATSRTSFRGEETQYF,TGTGCCACCAGCCGAACCTCGTTCAGGGGGGAAGAGACCCAGTACTTC,TRBV15,NA,NA,TRBJ2-5
CASSSVSGGFETQYF,TGTGCCAGCAGCTCAGTCAGCGGGGGGTTCGAGACCCAGTACTTC,TRBV7-3,TRBD2,NA,TRBJ2-5
CASSIEGAIANTEAFF,TGTGCCAGTAGTATAGAGGGGGCTATTGCGAACACTGAAGCTTTCTTT,TRBV19,NA,NA,TRBJ1-1
CASSVVEGGVLAGEETQYF,TGTGCCAGCAGCGTAGTAGAGGGGGGGGTGTTAGCGGGAGAGGAGACCCAGTACTTC,TRBV9,TRBD2,NA,TRBJ2-5
CASSSYRDQQPQHF,TGTGCCAGCAGCTCCTACAGGGACCAACAGCCCCAGCATTTT,TRBV28,NA,NA,TRBJ1-5
CAWSVRKGAYYGYTF,TGTGCCTGGAGTGTACGTAAGGGGGCTTACTATGGCTACACCTTC,TRBV30,TRBD1,once,TRBJ1-2
CASSRGPDSSYEQYF,TGTGCCAGTAGTAGGGGCCCGGACAGCAGCTACGAGCAGTACTTC,TRBV19,NA,NA,TRBJ2-7
CAGGFAKNIQYF,TGTGCCGGAGGATTTGCCAAAAACATTCAGTACTTC,TRBV6-6,NA,once,TRBJ2-4